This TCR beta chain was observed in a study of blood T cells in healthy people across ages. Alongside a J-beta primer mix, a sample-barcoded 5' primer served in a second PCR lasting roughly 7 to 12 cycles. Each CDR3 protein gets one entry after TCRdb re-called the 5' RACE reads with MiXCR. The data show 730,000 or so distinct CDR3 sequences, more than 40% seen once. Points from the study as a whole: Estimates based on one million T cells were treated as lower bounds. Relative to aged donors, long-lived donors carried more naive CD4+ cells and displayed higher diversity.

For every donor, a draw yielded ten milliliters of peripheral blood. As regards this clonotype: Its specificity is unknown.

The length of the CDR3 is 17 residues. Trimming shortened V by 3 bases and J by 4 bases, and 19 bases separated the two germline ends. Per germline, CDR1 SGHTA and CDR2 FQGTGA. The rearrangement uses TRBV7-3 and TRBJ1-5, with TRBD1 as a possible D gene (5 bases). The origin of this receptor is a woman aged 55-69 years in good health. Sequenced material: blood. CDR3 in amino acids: CASSFPSRQYPNQPQHF. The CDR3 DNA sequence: TGTGCCAGCAGCTTCCCTTCTCGACAGTACCCAAATCAGCCCCAGCATTTT.